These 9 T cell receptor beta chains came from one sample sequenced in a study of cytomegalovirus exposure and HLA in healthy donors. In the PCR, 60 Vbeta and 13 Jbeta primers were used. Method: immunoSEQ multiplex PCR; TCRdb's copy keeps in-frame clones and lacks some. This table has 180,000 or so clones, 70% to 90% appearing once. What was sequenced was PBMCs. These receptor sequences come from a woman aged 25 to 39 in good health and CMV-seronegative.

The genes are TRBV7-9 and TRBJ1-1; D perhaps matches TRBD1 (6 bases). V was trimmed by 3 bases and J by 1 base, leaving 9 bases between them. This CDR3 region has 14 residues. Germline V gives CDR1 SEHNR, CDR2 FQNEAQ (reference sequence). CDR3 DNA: TGTGCCAGCAGCTTCGACAGGCAGAACACTGAAGCTTTCTTT. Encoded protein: CASSFDRQNTEAFF.

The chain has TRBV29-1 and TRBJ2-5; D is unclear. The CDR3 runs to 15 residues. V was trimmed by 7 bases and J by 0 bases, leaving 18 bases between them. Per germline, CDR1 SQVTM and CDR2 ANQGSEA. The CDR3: CSARLTPNNQETQYF. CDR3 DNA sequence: TGCAGCGCTCGACTTACACCGAATAACCAAGAGACCCAGTACTTC.

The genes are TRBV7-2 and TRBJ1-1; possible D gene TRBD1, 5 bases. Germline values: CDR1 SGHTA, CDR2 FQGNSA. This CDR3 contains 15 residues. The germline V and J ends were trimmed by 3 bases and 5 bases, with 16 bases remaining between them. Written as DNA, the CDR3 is TGTGCCAGCAGCTTGGTCATGGGGGGAGTTACTGAAGCTTTCTTT. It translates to CASSLVMGGVTEAFF.

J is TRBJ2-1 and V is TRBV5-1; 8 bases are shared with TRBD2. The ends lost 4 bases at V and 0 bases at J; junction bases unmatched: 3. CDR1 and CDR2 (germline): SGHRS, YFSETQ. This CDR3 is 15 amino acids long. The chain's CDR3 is CASSGGRSSYNEQFF. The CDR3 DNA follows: TGCGCCAGCAGCGGCGGGAGGAGCTCCTACAATGAGCAGTTCTTC.

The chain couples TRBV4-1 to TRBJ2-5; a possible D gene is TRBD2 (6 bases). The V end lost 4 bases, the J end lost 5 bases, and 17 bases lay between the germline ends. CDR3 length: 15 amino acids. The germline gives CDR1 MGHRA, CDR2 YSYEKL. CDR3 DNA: TGCGCCAGCAGCCCCCGGGGACTTCAAGGGGAGACCCAGTACTTC. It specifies CASSPRGLQGETQYF.

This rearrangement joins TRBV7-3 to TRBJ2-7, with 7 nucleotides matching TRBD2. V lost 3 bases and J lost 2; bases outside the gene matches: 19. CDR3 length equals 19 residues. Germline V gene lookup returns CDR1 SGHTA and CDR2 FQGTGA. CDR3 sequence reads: CASSLPSPPGLTIAYEQYF. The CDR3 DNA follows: TGTGCCAGCAGCTTGCCAAGCCCTCCGGGACTAACAATCGCCTACGAGCAGTACTTC.

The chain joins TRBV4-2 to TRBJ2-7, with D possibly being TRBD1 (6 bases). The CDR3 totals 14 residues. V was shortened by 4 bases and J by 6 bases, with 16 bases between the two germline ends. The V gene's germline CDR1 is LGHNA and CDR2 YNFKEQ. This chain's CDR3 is CASSRTGTLGEQYF. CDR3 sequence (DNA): TGTGCCAGCAGCCGCACCGGGACACTGGGCGAGCAGTACTTC.

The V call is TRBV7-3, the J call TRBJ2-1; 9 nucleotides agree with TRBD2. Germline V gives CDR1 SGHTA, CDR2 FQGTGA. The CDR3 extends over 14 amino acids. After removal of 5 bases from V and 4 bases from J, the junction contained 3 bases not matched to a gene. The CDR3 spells CASSPGLAYNEQFF. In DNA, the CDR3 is TGTGCCAGCAGCCCGGGACTAGCTTACAATGAGCAGTTCTTC. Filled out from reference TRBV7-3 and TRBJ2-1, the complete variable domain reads GAGVSQTPSNKVTEKGKYVELRCDPISGHTALYWYRQSLGQGPEFLIYFQGTGAADDSGLPNDRFFAVRPEGSVSTLKIQRTERGDSAVYLCASSPGLAYNEQFFGPGTRLTVL.

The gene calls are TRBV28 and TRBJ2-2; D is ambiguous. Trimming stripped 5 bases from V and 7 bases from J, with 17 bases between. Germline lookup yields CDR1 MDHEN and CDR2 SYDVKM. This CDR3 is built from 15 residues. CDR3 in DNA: TGTGCCAGCAGTCCCCCCTGGTTTCGAGGCGGGGAGCTGTTTTTT. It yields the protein CASSPPWFRGGELFF.